Shown below are 25 T cell receptor beta chains from a single sample sequenced in a study of blood T cell repertoires in COVID-19. Assay used: immunoSEQ multiplex PCR; TCRdb lists only in-frame clones, some missing. The data show some 180,000 clones, 60% to 85% seen once. The sequenced sample was peripheral blood. The receptor source for this set is a woman aged 50 to 60 with active or convalescent COVID-19.

This clone has more than one count but fewer than ten. The V and J genes are TRBV29-1 and TRBJ2-7, with 9 bases that match TRBD2. Unmatched junction bases numbered 5, after V lost 4 bases and J lost 4 bases. CDR3 size: 13 residues. From germline, CDR1 is SQVTM and CDR2 ANQGSEA. CDR3 DNA: TGCAGCGTTGGTCGTAGCGGGGGATACGAGCAGTACTTC. The encoded protein is CSVGRSGGYEQYF.

As concerns this clone: One end of the junction varies from germline; a read error may be responsible. At the DNA level, this CDR3 is encoded by other sequences in the same sample as well. V is TRBV2 and J is TRBJ2-3; 8 bases are shared with TRBD1. CDR1 and CDR2 from the germline V gene are SNHLY and FYNNEI. The CDR3 runs 13 residues. The CDR3 loop reads CASSGQGRDTQYF. The CDR3 DNA is TGTGCCAGCAGCGGACAGGGACGCGATACACAGTATTTT.

This clone was observed a few times. The gene calls are TRBV7-2 and TRBJ2-7; 7 bases are shared with TRBD2. Trimming cost V 4 bases and J 3 bases; bases outside gene matches: 6. CDR1 and CDR2 (germline): SGHTA, FQGNSA. The CDR3 contains 14 residues. The CDR3 here is CASSYGGGDYEQYF. The CDR3, as DNA: TGTGCCAGCAGCTATGGGGGGGGAGACTACGAGCAGTACTTC.

The V and J genes are TRBV2 and TRBJ1-2; 8 nucleotides agree with TRBD1. CDR3 length: 15 amino acids. With 3 bases clipped from V and 5 bases from J, the junction kept 8 bases outside the gene matches. Per germline, CDR1 SNHLY and CDR2 FYNNEI. The CDR3 DNA reads TGTGCCAGCAGTGAGGGACAGGCTGGAGGATATGGCTACACCTTC. Translating it yields CASSEGQAGGYGYTF.

The chain employs TRBV28 and TRBJ2-1, with 8 bases that match TRBD2. With V trimmed by 6 bases and J by 5 bases, 6 bases remained unmatched. The CDR3 covers 14 residues. The germline V gene has CDR1 MDHEN and CDR2 SYDVKM. The CDR3 sequence: CASSPSGSHNEQFF. Written as DNA, the CDR3 is TGTGCCAGCAGCCCGAGCGGGAGCCACAATGAGCAGTTCTTC. The complete variable domain, with remaining parts taken from reference TRBV28 and TRBJ2-1, reads DVKVTQSSRYLVKRTGEKVFLECVQDMDHENMFWYRQDPGLGLRLIYFSYDVKMKEKGDIPEGYSVSREKKERFSLILESASTNQTSMYLCASSPSGSHNEQFFGPGTRLTVL.

This chain connects TRBV7-2 to TRBJ2-2; 7 bases align to TRBD2. V dropped 1 base and J dropped 6; count of bases not matched to a gene: 11. This CDR3 has 17 residues. Germline V gene sequence: CDR1 SGHTA, CDR2 FQGNSA. DNA of the CDR3: TGTGCCAGCAGCTTAGATTTTGGCGGGAGTGTCTCCGGGGAGCTGTTTTTT. This codes for CASSLDFGGSVSGELFF.

This chain uses TRBV5-6 with TRBJ2-5; D possibly corresponds to TRBD2 (6 bases). The CDR3 length is 14 residues. Trimming left V 0 bases short and J 2 bases short, with 8 bases between. The germline V gene has CDR1 SGHDT and CDR2 YYEEEE. CDR3 nucleotide sequence: TGTGCCAGCAGCTTGGGGAGGGATCAAGAGACCCAGTACTTC. This encodes CASSLGRDQETQYF.

J is TRBJ1-2 and V is TRBV20-1; possibly TRBD1 for D (5 bases). This CDR3 comprises 13 residues. V lost 3 bases and J lost 8, with 16 bases in between. Looked up from germline, CDR1 is DFQATT and CDR2 is SNEGSKA (reference sequence). The CDR3 DNA sequence: TGCAGTGCTAGTAGGGGCAGACAAAAGGGCTACACCTTC. It is translated as CSASRGRQKGYTF.

This chain links TRBV6-5 with TRBJ2-7, with D tentatively TRBD2 (6 bases). The V and J ends lost 6 bases and 2 bases respectively, with 14 bases between them. The CDR3 is 14 amino acids. Per germline, CDR1 MNHEY and CDR2 SVGAGI. This chain's CDR3 is CASRKDRGAYEQYF. The CDR3 DNA is TGTGCCAGCAGAAAGGACCGCGGGGCCTACGAGCAGTACTTC.

The rearrangement joins TRBV3-1 (or the pseudogene TRBV3-2) to TRBJ2-1, with 8 nucleotides matching TRBD2. V dropped 0 bases and J dropped 10; count of bases not matched to a gene: 8. Germline V gene lookup returns CDR1 LGHDT and CDR2 YNNKEL (reference sequence). This CDR3 is 15 amino acids long. In DNA form, the CDR3 reads TGTGCCAGCAGCCAAGACGGGACTAGATCACGGGAGCAGTTCTTC. This codes for CASSQDGTRSREQFF.

The chain is built from TRBV6-6 and TRBJ1-5, with 7 positions matching TRBD1. The CDR3 length is 15 residues. CDR1 MNHNY and CDR2 SVGAGI come from the germline V gene (reference sequence). V trimming: 10 bases; J trimming: 4 bases; junction bases outside the gene matches: 13. The CDR3 loop reads CATGQAGGPNQPQHF. CDR3 sequence (DNA): TGTGCCACCGGACAGGCTGGAGGTCCAAATCAGCCCCAGCATTTT.

The chain is built from TRBV30 and TRBJ1-2, with TRBD1 as a possible D gene (5 bases). The length of the CDR3 is 11 residues. Germline V lookup: CDR1 GTSNPN, CDR2 SVGIG (reference sequence). V lost 3 bases, J lost 7 bases, and 9 bases lay in between. The CDR3: CAWRLGGGYTF. For the CDR3, the DNA is TGTGCCTGGAGGTTGGGGGGTGGCTACACCTTC.

This clone was counted only a few times. The chain is built from TRBV2 and TRBJ2-7; 7 bases agree with TRBD1. This CDR3 comprises 13 residues. From germline, CDR1 is SNHLY and CDR2 FYNNEI. Unmatched junction bases numbered 2, after V lost 3 bases and J lost 3 bases. The CDR3 sequence: CASSETGNYEQYF. The CDR3 nucleotides read TGTGCCAGCAGTGAGACAGGGAACTACGAGCAGTACTTC. The whole variable domain, remainder taken from reference TRBV2 and TRBJ2-7, is EPEVTQTPSHQVTQMGQEVILRCVPISNHLYFYWYRQILGQKVEFLVSFYNNEISEKSEIFDDQFSVERPDGSNFTLKIRSTKLEDSAMYFCASSETGNYEQYFGPGTRLTVT.

The rearrangement links TRBV3-1 (or the pseudogene TRBV3-2) to TRBJ1-2, with a weak D call TRBD1 (5 bases). This CDR3 has 13 residues. CDR1 and CDR2 (germline): LGHDT, YNNKEL (reference sequence). V shed 4 bases and J shed 7 bases, with 13 bases lying between them. Here the CDR3 reads CASSRTNGGGYTF. The CDR3 DNA reads TGTGCCAGCAGCCGGACAAACGGGGGTGGCTACACCTTC.

J is TRBJ2-5 and V is TRBV5-4; 8 bases align to TRBD1. V gave up 4 bases and J gave up 1 base; unmatched junction bases: 6. Looked up from germline, CDR1 is SGHNT and CDR2 is YYREEE (reference sequence). CDR3 length: 15 amino acids. DNA for the CDR3: TGTGCCAGCAGCACCCTAGGACAGGGCCAAGAGACCCAGTACTTC. It encodes CASSTLGQGQETQYF.

This sequence joins TRBV7-9 and TRBJ2-1, with no clear D. The V end lost 4 bases, the J end lost 6 bases, and 7 bases lay between the germline ends. Germline CDR1 reads SEHNR; CDR2 reads FQNEAQ (reference sequence). The CDR3 contains 12 residues. CDR3 sequence reads: CASSYVSNEQFF. The CDR3 nucleotides read TGTGCCAGCAGCTACGTTAGCAATGAGCAGTTCTTC.

The J gene is TRBJ2-5, the V gene TRBV9; 12 bases match TRBD2. Germline assignment: CDR1 SGDLS and CDR2 YYNGEE. V was pared by 0 bases and J by 2 bases, with 11 bases of the junction left unmatched. The CDR3 is 19 amino acids. CDR3 sequence reads: CASSVGITSGRSPQETQYF. The CDR3 DNA reads TGTGCCAGCAGCGTAGGGATAACTAGCGGGAGGTCACCGCAAGAGACCCAGTACTTC.

The rearrangement uses TRBV7-9 and TRBJ2-1; D gene ambiguous. Germline V lookup: CDR1 SEHNR, CDR2 FQNEAQ (reference sequence). This CDR3 is built from 14 residues. The V gene lost 5 bases and the J gene lost 10 bases, with 18 bases spanning the gap. DNA of the CDR3: TGTGCCAGCAGCCCCAGTCCTCAACCAGGAGAGCAGTTCTTC. Translated, it gives CASSPSPQPGEQFF.

The chain couples TRBV28 to TRBJ2-3; weak D call: TRBD2 (6 bases). The CDR3 loop spans 15 amino acids. Germline assignment: CDR1 MDHEN and CDR2 SYDVKM. Trimming took 3 bases from V and 3 from J, leaving 13 bases between them. In DNA form, the CDR3 reads TGTGCCAGCAGTTTTGGCGGGATCGGAACAGATACGCAGTATTTT. The encoded protein is CASSFGGIGTDTQYF. The full variable domain, its missing parts supplied by reference TRBV28 and TRBJ2-3, is DVKVTQSSRYLVKRTGEKVFLECVQDMDHENMFWYRQDPGLGLRLIYFSYDVKMKEKGDIPEGYSVSREKKERFSLILESASTNQTSMYLCASSFGGIGTDTQYFGPGTRLTVL.

To note about this clone: This same CDR3 is encoded by further DNA sequences in the sample. This chain uses TRBV12-3 or TRBV12-4 with TRBJ1-3; D is unresolved. The CDR3 loop spans 13 amino acids. V was shortened by 8 bases and J by 7 bases, with 15 bases between the two germline ends. The CDR3 nucleotides are TGTGCCAGCTCCCTAGGTAGAGGCAACACCATATATTTT. It is translated as CASSLGRGNTIYF.

The chain recombines TRBV7-2 with TRBJ1-3, with D uncertain. Germline V gene lookup returns CDR1 SGHTA and CDR2 FQGNSA. The germline V and J ends were trimmed by 5 bases and 9 bases, with 17 bases remaining between them. This CDR3 region has 14 residues. This chain's CDR3 is CASSPPDPRGTIYF. The CDR3 nucleotides are TGTGCCAGCAGCCCACCTGACCCTCGGGGCACCATATATTTT. Full variable domain (rest looked up from reference TRBV7-2 and TRBJ1-3): GAGVSQSPSNKVTEKGKDVELRCDPISGHTALYWYRQSLGQGLEFLIYFQGNSAPDKSGLPSDRFSAERTGGSVSTLTIQRTQQEDSAVYLCASSPPDPRGTIYFGEGSWLTVV.

Only one count was recorded for this clone. CDR3 loop: CSVGGRVAGGDTQYF. The DNA for the CDR3 is TGCAGCGTTGGAGGGCGGGTAGCGGGTGGAGATACGCAGTATTTT. V usage is TRBV29-1 and J usage is TRBJ2-3, with 7 bases matching TRBD2. This CDR3 spans 15 amino acids. Germline values: CDR1 SQVTM, CDR2 ANQGSEA. V shed 4 bases, J shed 5 bases, and the junction held 12 bases outside the gene matches.

The chain links TRBV27 to TRBJ1-6; D possibly corresponds to TRBD1 (6 bases). The CDR3 extends over 17 amino acids. With 2 bases removed from V and 10 bases from J, the gap between germline ends came to 21 bases. Germline V gene lookup returns CDR1 MNHEY and CDR2 SMNVEV (reference sequence). The CDR3 is CASSLGRGGRGLSPLHF. DNA of the CDR3: TGTGCCAGCAGTTTAGGTCGGGGCGGCAGGGGCTTATCACCCCTCCACTTT.

The chain recombines TRBV29-1 with TRBJ2-1; a possible D gene is TRBD1 (5 bases). V gave up 4 bases and J gave up 7 bases, with 14 bases separating them. Germline V gives CDR1 SQVTM, CDR2 ANQGSEA. CDR3 size: 13 residues. The CDR3 is CSVGGGKGNEQFF. In DNA, the CDR3 is TGCAGCGTTGGTGGCGGTAAGGGGAATGAGCAGTTCTTC.

The chain uses TRBV7-8 and TRBJ2-7; D not resolved. The germline V gene encodes CDR1 SGHVS and CDR2 FQNEAQ. The CDR3 sequence is 11 residues long. The V gene lost 4 bases and the J gene lost 3 bases, with 4 bases spanning the gap. CDR3 nucleotide sequence: TGTGCCAGCAGCTCCAACTACGAGCAGTACTTC. It translates to CASSSNYEQYF.